The T cell receptor beta chain under discussion was sequenced for a study of T cell responses to AZD1222 COVID-19 vaccine. Study-wide background: Pooling was applied to second doses at about 4 or about 12 weeks.

The protocol was immunoSEQ multiplex PCR, while the TCRdb copy is restricted to in-frame clones and leaves out a portion. Of more than 140,000 clones detected, about 90% appear once; the ten largest clones hold approximately 5.3%. A remark on this clone: Its cognate antigen is unknown.

Study-wide points: Among the donors, most were white British and more were female, and clonal diversity was possibly underestimated. Two AZD1222 doses significantly raised spike-specific TCR breadth and depth over controls. CD4 TCRs covered the whole spike, strongest at regions 160-218 and 743-854.

The CDR3 has 15 amino acids. CDR1 and CDR2 from the germline V gene are PRHDT and FYEKMQ (reference sequence). The V end lost 5 bases, the J end lost 0 bases, and 10 bases lay between the germline ends. This chain uses TRBV13 with TRBJ2-2; D unclear. The receptor's source is an adult in good health. Sequencing used peripheral blood, obtained on day 0 of AZD1222 vaccination. As DNA, the CDR3 is TGTGCCAGCAGCCATACGAGTCCGAACACCGGGGAGCTGTTTTTT. Its translation is CASSHTSPNTGELFF. The full variable domain, in which reference TRBV13 and TRBJ2-2 provide the parts outside the CDR3, is AAGVIQSPRHLIKEKRETATLKCYPIPRHDTVYWYQQGPGQDPQFLISFYEKMQSDKGSIPDRFSAQQFSDYHSELNMSSLELGDSALYFCASSHTSPNTGELFFGEGSRLTVL.